This entry lists 15 T cell receptor beta chains sequenced from one sample in a study of cytomegalovirus exposure and HLA in healthy donors. A multiplex PCR was run with 60 Vbeta primers and 13 Jbeta primers. Using immunoSEQ multiplex PCR, the repertoire was profiled, and TCRdb retains in-frame clones only, with some absent. Of roughly 120,000 clones listed, approximately 80% were seen once; the top ten hold about 0.22%. Sample: PBMCs. The origin of the receptors is a man in his forties or fifties in good health and CMV-seronegative.

The CDR3 nucleotides read TGTGCCAGCAGCCCGGGGGGACCCTCCTACGAGCAGTACTTC. It is translated as CASSPGGPSYEQYF. The J gene is TRBJ2-7, the V gene TRBV13; 7 nucleotides agree with TRBD2. V dropped 5 bases and J dropped 0; count of bases not matched to a gene: 4. The CDR3 has 14 amino acids. Germline V CDR1 and CDR2: PRHDT, FYEKMQ (reference sequence).

The chain links TRBV2 to TRBJ2-7, with a weak D call TRBD1 (6 bases). This CDR3 contains 14 residues. V shed 5 bases and J shed 6 bases, with 17 bases lying between them. CDR1 and CDR2 from the germline V gene are SNHLY and FYNNEI. CDR3 nucleotides: TGTGCCAGCAGTCCCATAAGGGGGACCCGCGAGCAGTACTTC. As protein: CASSPIRGTREQYF.

The chain uses TRBV15 and TRBJ2-7; a possible D gene is TRBD2 (5 bases). The CDR3 spans 16 residues. Germline V gene lookup returns CDR1 LNHNV and CDR2 YYDKDF (reference sequence). Trimming removed 2 bases from V and 0 bases from J, with 14 bases in between. Written as DNA, the CDR3 is TGTGCCACCAGCAGAAAGGGAAGCGGAGGCTCCTACGAGCAGTACTTC. Its protein product is CATSRKGSGGSYEQYF.

V gene TRBV4-3 combines with J gene TRBJ2-7; a possible D gene is TRBD2 (6 bases). CDR1 and CDR2 (germline): LGHNA, YSLEER. V lost 3 bases and J lost 2, with 14 bases in between. This CDR3 is 15 amino acids long. CDR3 region: CASSQEPGLPYEQYF. The CDR3 nucleotides are TGCGCCAGCAGCCAGGAGCCGGGACTCCCCTACGAGCAGTACTTC.

The V gene is TRBV6-5, the J gene TRBJ2-3; no clear D gene. CDR3 length equals 14 residues. V lost 6 bases to trimming and J lost 0 bases, with 10 bases between them. From germline, CDR1 is MNHEY and CDR2 SVGAGI. CDR3: CASRDERSTDTQYF. DNA for the CDR3: TGTGCCAGCAGAGATGAGCGCAGCACAGATACGCAGTATTTT.

CDR3 coding DNA: TGTGCCAGCTCACCAAGTCCAGGGGAACCATATGGCTACACCTTC. This codes for CASSPSPGEPYGYTF. This chain connects TRBV18 to TRBJ1-2, with D tentatively TRBD1 (6 bases). The germline CDR1 and CDR2 sequences are KGHSH and LQKENI. The ends were cut back, 2 bases at V and 5 bases at J, with 15 bases in the middle. This CDR3 has 15 residues.

The rearrangement joins TRBV29-1 to TRBJ1-1; 8 bases line up with TRBD1. V shed 7 bases and J 2 bases; nucleotides not matched to a gene: 15. Germline V gene data show CDR1 as SQVTM and CDR2 as ANQGSEA. CDR3 length: 16 residues. CDR3 loop: CSAAYGRGHLNTEAFF. The CDR3 coding sequence is TGCAGCGCCGCCTATGGCAGGGGGCACTTAAACACTGAAGCTTTCTTT.

The CDR3 protein is CASSEGITSATDTQYF. The CDR3, as DNA: TGTGCCAGCAGCGAGGGGATCACTAGCGCCACAGATACGCAGTATTTT. This chain joins TRBV9 and TRBJ2-3; 7 nucleotides match TRBD2. J gave up 2 bases and V 3 bases, and 9 bases lay outside the gene matches. The length of the CDR3 is 16 residues. The germline V gene encodes CDR1 SGDLS and CDR2 YYNGEE.

As for this clone: Other DNA sequences from this sample encode an identical CDR3 as well. This rearrangement joins TRBV29-1 to TRBJ2-3; D is unresolved. CDR1 is SQVTM and CDR2 is ANQGSEA in the germline V gene. The CDR3 runs to 11 residues. V dropped 3 bases and J dropped 4 bases, with 5 bases sitting between them. CDR3 sequence (DNA): TGCAGCGTTGACCTCCCAGATACGCAGTATTTT. Amino acid sequence: CSVDLPDTQYF.

On this clone: Relative to the germline gene, one junction end is altered; a read error may explain this. V is TRBV4-2 and J is TRBJ2-1; 10 positions agree with TRBD1. This CDR3 is built from 16 residues. Germline lookup yields CDR1 LGHNA and CDR2 YNFKEQ. As DNA, the CDR3 is TGTGCCAGCAGCCAAGCGACAGGGGGCTCCCACAATGAGCAGTTCTTC. Protein sequence: CASSQATGGSHNEQFF.

This clone has more than one count but fewer than ten. This chain joins TRBV30 and TRBJ1-2, with 7 bases aligning to TRBD1. J lost 7 bases, V lost 5 bases, and 7 bases had no gene match. The CDR3 is 12 residues long. The germline V gene has CDR1 GTSNPN and CDR2 SVGIG (reference sequence). The CDR3 DNA follows: TGTGCCTGGGCCCGACAGGGAGGTGGCTACACCTTC. This codes for CAWARQGGGYTF.

In this sample, this clone turned up a few times. This chain joins TRBV30 and TRBJ2-5, with TRBD2 matching 7 bases. This CDR3 is 15 amino acids long. CDR1 GTSNPN and CDR2 SVGIG come from the germline V gene (reference sequence). The V segment lost 2 bases and the J segment 0 bases; nucleotides outside the gene matches: 6. The DNA for the CDR3 is TGTGCCTGGAGTAGGGAGGGTCCGTACCAAGAGACCCAGTACTTC. Translated: CAWSREGPYQETQYF.

CDR3: CAISDVSSEAFF. The CDR3 nucleotides are TGTGCCATCAGTGATGTTAGTAGTGAAGCTTTCTTT. The chain joins TRBV10-3 to TRBJ1-1; D unclear. Germline V lookup: CDR1 ENHRY, CDR2 SYGVKD. CDR3 length: 12 amino acids. Trimming cost V 3 bases and J 7 bases, with 9 bases left between them.

The gene calls are TRBV10-3 and TRBJ2-7; TRBD1 aligns across 10 bases. V shed 9 bases, J shed 2 bases, and the junction held 7 bases outside the gene matches. The CDR3 covers 14 residues. The germline gives CDR1 ENHRY, CDR2 SYGVKD. CDR3 sequence (DNA): TGTGCCATTGAACGGGGACAGGGGACCTACGAGCAGTACTTC. Protein: CAIERGQGTYEQYF.

The rearrangement uses TRBV28 and TRBJ1-1, with D possibly matching TRBD1 (6 bases). The V and J ends lost 7 bases and 5 bases respectively, with 23 bases between them. Germline CDR1 MDHEN, CDR2 SYDVKM. CDR3 length: 16 residues. The CDR3 loop is CASMLTEGGRRTEAFF. Written as DNA, the CDR3 is TGTGCCAGCATGCTGACTGAGGGGGGGCGAAGGACTGAAGCTTTCTTT.